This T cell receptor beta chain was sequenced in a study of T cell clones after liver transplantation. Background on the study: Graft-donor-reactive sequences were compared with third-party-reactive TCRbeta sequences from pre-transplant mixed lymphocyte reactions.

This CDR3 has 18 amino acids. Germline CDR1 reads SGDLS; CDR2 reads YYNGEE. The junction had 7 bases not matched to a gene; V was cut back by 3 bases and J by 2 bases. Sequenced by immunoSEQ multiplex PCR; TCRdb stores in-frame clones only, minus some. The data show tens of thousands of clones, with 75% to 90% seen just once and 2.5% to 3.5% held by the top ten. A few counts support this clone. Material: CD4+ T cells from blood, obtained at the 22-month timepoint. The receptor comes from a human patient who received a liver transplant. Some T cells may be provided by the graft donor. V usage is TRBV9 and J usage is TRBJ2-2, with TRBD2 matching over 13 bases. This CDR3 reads CASSAGLAGALNTGELFF. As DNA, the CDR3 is TGTGCCAGCAGCGCCGGACTAGCGGGAGCCCTTAACACCGGGGAGCTGTTTTTT.